Below are 23 T cell receptor beta chains sequenced from a single sample in a study of response to subunit inactivated influenza vaccine. From the RT-PCR reads, TCRdb called clonotypes with MiXCR, one entry per CDR3 protein. This table has 450,000 to 700,000 distinct CDR3 sequences, roughly 15% appearing once. Specimen: PBMCs from blood, collected 11 to 12 days after vaccination. Source of these receptors: a man between 50 and 59 years old who received an inactivated influenza vaccine.

V is TRBV28 and J is TRBJ1-6; D is unclear. Germline lookup yields CDR1 MDHEN and CDR2 SYDVKM. V dropped 3 bases and J dropped 0 bases, with 12 bases sitting between them. CDR3 length equals 17 residues. The CDR3 DNA sequence: TGTGCCAGCAGTTTTGGGGAAGTGAGCTCCTATAATTCACCCCTCCACTTT. Amino acids: CASSFGEVSSYNSPLHF.

The DNA for the CDR3 is TGTGCCAGCTCACCACGACCCGGGACAACGAACACCGGGGAGCTGTTTTTT. Amino acids: CASSPRPGTTNTGELFF. V and J are TRBV18 and TRBJ2-2; D is possibly TRBD1 (6 bases). CDR1 is KGHSH and CDR2 is LQKENI in the germline V gene. V lost 1 base and J lost 0, with 12 bases in between. This CDR3 is 17 amino acids long.

The genes are TRBV24-1 and TRBJ2-7, with a tentative D call TRBD1 (5 bases). V was shortened by 3 bases and J by 9 bases, with 20 bases between the two germline ends. CDR1 is KGHDR and CDR2 is SFDVKD in the germline V gene. CDR3 length equals 15 residues. The CDR3 loop is CATSDTGPSRGGQYF. The CDR3 nucleotides read TGTGCCACCAGTGATACTGGACCGTCTAGGGGCGGGCAGTACTTC.

The chain is built from TRBV6-2 or TRBV6-3 and TRBJ2-2, with TRBD2 matching 9 bases. Unmatched junction bases numbered 5, after V lost 4 bases and J lost 2 bases. The CDR3 sequence is 16 residues long. Germline V gene sequence: CDR1 MNHEY, CDR2 SVGEGT. The CDR3 here is CASSFERGANTGELFF. CDR3 coding DNA: TGTGCCAGCAGTTTCGAGCGGGGGGCCAACACCGGGGAGCTGTTTTTT.

In this sample, this clonotype turned up a few times. J is TRBJ2-5 and V is TRBV5-6; TRBD1 or TRBD2 may be the D gene (6 bases each). Germline lookup yields CDR1 SGHDT and CDR2 YYEEEE. V was shortened by 8 bases and J by 5 bases, with 16 bases between the two germline ends. The CDR3 totals 13 residues. The CDR3 DNA follows: TGTGCCAGTGAGGCGGGACATAAGGAGACCCAGTACTTC. Amino acid sequence: CASEAGHKETQYF.

This clonotype occurred a few times. The V gene is TRBV25-1, the J gene TRBJ2-7; D is unclear. This CDR3 is built from 10 residues. Germline CDR1 reads MGHDK; CDR2 reads SYGVNS. Trimming stripped 4 bases from V and 5 bases from J, with 3 bases between. The CDR3 DNA reads TGTGCCAGCAGTGGTAACGAGCAGTACTTC. Amino acid sequence: CASSGNEQYF.

Ten or more counts support this clonotype. V usage is TRBV2 and J usage is TRBJ1-5, with a tentative D call TRBD1 (6 bases). The V end was cut by 7 bases, the J end by 7 bases, with 14 bases between. The length of the CDR3 is 13 residues. Germline CDR1 and CDR2: SNHLY and FYNNEI. CDR3 DNA: TGTGCCAGCATGGGGGGCGAGGAACAGCCCCAGCATTTT. Translated: CASMGGEEQPQHF.

V is TRBV24-1 and J is TRBJ2-1, with D perhaps TRBD2 (5 bases). Germline V gene lookup returns CDR1 KGHDR and CDR2 SFDVKD. Trimming shortened V by 0 bases and J by 9 bases, and 17 bases separated the two germline ends. This CDR3 region has 16 residues. The CDR3 sequence: CATSDLGRSQSGEQFF. The DNA of the CDR3 is TGTGCCACCAGTGATTTGGGCCGGTCCCAAAGCGGTGAGCAGTTCTTC.

J is TRBJ2-3 and V is TRBV12-3 or TRBV12-4; no reliable D call. V lost 5 bases, J lost 0 bases, and 18 bases lay in between. The CDR3 consists of 17 residues. CDR3 nucleotide sequence: TGTGCCAGCAGTCTATCGGTGGGCCAAACTAGCACAGATACGCAGTATTTT. It translates to CASSLSVGQTSTDTQYF.

This clonotype was seen a few times. The gene calls are TRBV15 and TRBJ2-1, with D possibly TRBD2 on 6 matching bases. The ends were cut back, 3 bases at V and 8 bases at J, with 14 bases in the middle. There are 14 residues in the CDR3. The V gene's germline CDR1 is LNHNV and CDR2 YYDKDF (reference sequence). The DNA for the CDR3 is TGTGCCACCAGCAGGGGATGGGAGGTCGATGAGCAGTTCTTC. This codes for CATSRGWEVDEQFF.

This clonotype occurred a few times. The V and J genes are TRBV5-1 and TRBJ2-2; tentative D call: TRBD1 (6 bases). The CDR3 consists of 16 residues. Germline V gene sequence: CDR1 SGHRS, CDR2 YFSETQ. V lost 3 bases to trimming and J lost 6 bases, with 18 bases between them. Here the CDR3 DNA reads TGCGCCAGCAGCTCCGCCGACTCCAGGGGCGCCGGGGAGCTGTTTTTT. This codes for CASSSADSRGAGELFF.

The chain combines TRBV5-1 with TRBJ2-1, with D perhaps TRBD1 or TRBD2 (5 bases each). The CDR3 contains 11 residues. Trimming removed 5 bases at V and 8 bases at J, with 8 bases between. The germline CDR1 and CDR2 sequences are SGHRS and YFSETQ. In DNA, the CDR3 is TGCGCCAGCAGTAGGGGAGATGAGCAGTTCTTC. The encoded protein is CASSRGDEQFF. Filled out from reference TRBV5-1 and TRBJ2-1, the complete variable domain reads KAGVTQTPRYLIKTRGQQVTLSCSPISGHRSVSWYQQTPGQGLQFLFEYFSETQRNKGNFPGRFSGRQFSNSRSEMNVSTLELGDSALYLCASSRGDEQFFGPGTRLTVL.

This clonotype was counted only a few times. The rearrangement joins TRBV29-1 to TRBJ2-7; D uncertain. V lost 2 bases, J lost 0 bases, and 8 bases lay in between. The CDR3 runs 13 residues. The germline gives CDR1 SQVTM, CDR2 ANQGSEA. CDR3 region: CSVELPGSYEQYF. DNA for the CDR3: TGCAGCGTTGAATTGCCAGGCTCCTACGAGCAGTACTTC.

The rearrangement uses TRBV28 and TRBJ2-5; either TRBD1 or TRBD2 may fit D (5 bases each). There are 15 residues in the CDR3. Germline assignment: CDR1 MDHEN and CDR2 SYDVKM. Trimming stripped 4 bases from V and 4 bases from J, with 16 bases between. The DNA of the CDR3 is TGTGCCAGCAGTTCCCAGGGAGCGGTGGTAGAGACCCAGTACTTC. Its translation: CASSSQGAVVETQYF.

This clonotype was seen only a few times. J is TRBJ2-5 and V is TRBV7-6; D gene ambiguous. Germline values: CDR1 SGHVS, CDR2 FNYEAQ. The length of the CDR3 is 14 residues. V was pared by 2 bases and J by 2 bases, with 9 bases between. The CDR3 nucleotides read TGTGCCAGCAGCTTAATGGCACAGCAAGAGACCCAGTACTTC. This gives the protein CASSLMAQQETQYF.

This clonotype was detected many times. The V call is TRBV2, the J call TRBJ1-1, with a weak D call TRBD1 (5 bases). The germline CDR1 and CDR2 sequences are SNHLY and FYNNEI. There are 13 residues in the CDR3. V shed 8 bases and J shed 3 bases, with 13 bases lying between them. The CDR3 reads CASGIGRDTEAFF. For the CDR3, the DNA is TGTGCCAGCGGTATTGGCAGGGACACTGAAGCTTTCTTT.

This clonotype has a handful of counts. The rearrangement joins TRBV9 to TRBJ2-7; D ambiguous. Germline-derived CDR1 and CDR2 are SGDLS and YYNGEE. The ends were cut back, 2 bases at V and 2 bases at J, with 14 bases in the middle. The CDR3 runs to 15 residues. The CDR3 spells CASSVYPGLAYEQYF. DNA of the CDR3: TGTGCCAGCAGCGTTTATCCTGGTCTTGCCTACGAGCAGTACTTC.

The rearrangement links TRBV12-3 or TRBV12-4 to TRBJ2-7, with D hard to call. The CDR3 extends over 13 amino acids. V lost 5 bases and J 2 bases, leaving 10 bases between the germline ends. The CDR3 DNA follows: TGTGCCAGCAGTAACCCTTTGGCCTACGAGCAGTACTTC. It codes for CASSNPLAYEQYF.

The chain uses TRBV24-1 and TRBJ2-1, with 7 bases identical to TRBD1. The CDR3 spans 16 residues. Germline values: CDR1 KGHDR, CDR2 SFDVKD. J lost 2 bases, V lost 4 bases, and 7 bases had no gene match. The CDR3 bases are TGTGCCACCAGTGACCCTAGGGGGCAAGCCTACAATGAGCAGTTCTTC. Its translation is CATSDPRGQAYNEQFF.

CDR3 protein: CASSKARYYGYTF. The CDR3 coding sequence is TGTGCCAGCAGCAAAGCCAGATACTATGGCTACACCTTC. The chain combines TRBV21-1 with TRBJ1-2. TRBV21-1 is a known pseudogene. The CDR3 is 13 amino acids.

In nucleotides, the CDR3 is TGCAGCGTTGTAGGGGTCACCGGGGAGCTGTTTTTT. Translating it yields CSVVGVTGELFF. The V and J genes are TRBV29-1 and TRBJ2-2; D possibly corresponds to TRBD1 (5 bases). Germline lookup yields CDR1 SQVTM and CDR2 ANQGSEA. The V end lost 4 bases, the J end lost 4 bases, and 7 bases lay between the germline ends. This CDR3 spans 12 amino acids.

There are a few counts of this clonotype. Written as DNA, the CDR3 is TGCAGTGCTGGCCGGGCGTTAGGTTTCTTT. Its protein product is CSAGRALGFF. This chain links TRBV20-1 with TRBJ1-1; D is undetermined. The CDR3 totals 10 residues. Trimming shortened V by 5 bases and J by 13 bases, and 14 bases separated the two germline ends. Germline CDR1 and CDR2: DFQATT and SNEGSKA (reference sequence).

This clonotype was found once. The chain has TRBV11-2 and TRBJ2-1; 8 nucleotides align to TRBD2. CDR1 SGHAT and CDR2 FQNNGV come from the germline V gene. Germline trimming cut 5 bases from V and 3 bases from J; bases unmatched to any gene: 6. This CDR3 is 15 amino acids long. The CDR3 DNA sequence: TGTGCCAGCAGCCCAATAGCGGGACTCTACAATGAGCAGTTCTTC. Protein product: CASSPIAGLYNEQFF.